This TCR beta chain was captured in a study of blood T cell repertoires in COVID-19. Study as a whole: The origin of the acute and convalescent COVID-19 samples was the United States, Italy and Spain.

Data came from immunoSEQ multiplex PCR; TCRdb stores just in-frame clones and leaves some out. This sample yields about 140,000 clones, of which over 80% are seen a single time; 11% belongs to the top ten. Sequenced sample: peripheral blood. The TCR comes from a woman aged 80 or older with acute or convalescent COVID-19.

CDR3 nucleotides: TGTGCCAGCAGGCGGACAGGGGCAGGTGAAGCTTTCTTT. Translated: CASRRTGAGEAFF. This chain links TRBV14 with TRBJ1-1; TRBD1 agrees at 9 bases. The CDR3 spans 13 residues. Germline CDR1 and CDR2: SGHDN and FVKESK. Trimming took 6 bases from V and 7 from J; bases not matched to a gene: 6. Full variable domain (remainder filled in from reference TRBV14 and TRBJ1-1): EAGVTQFPSHSVIEKGQTVTLRCDPISGHDNLYWYRRVMGKEIKFLLHFVKESKQDESGMPNNRFLAERTGGTYSTLKVQPAELEDSGVYFCASRRTGAGEAFFGQGTRLTVV.